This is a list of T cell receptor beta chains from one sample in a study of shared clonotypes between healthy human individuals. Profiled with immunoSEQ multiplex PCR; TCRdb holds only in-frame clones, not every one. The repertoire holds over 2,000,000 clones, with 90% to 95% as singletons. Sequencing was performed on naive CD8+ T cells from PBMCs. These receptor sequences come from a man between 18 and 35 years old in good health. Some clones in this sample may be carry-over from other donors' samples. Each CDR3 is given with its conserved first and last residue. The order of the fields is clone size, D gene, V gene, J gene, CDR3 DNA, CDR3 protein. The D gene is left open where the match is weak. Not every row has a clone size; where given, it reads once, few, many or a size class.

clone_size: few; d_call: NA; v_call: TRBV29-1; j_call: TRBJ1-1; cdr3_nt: TGCAGCGCCCTGCTCCCGAACACTGAAGCTTTCTTT; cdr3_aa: CSALLPNTEAFF
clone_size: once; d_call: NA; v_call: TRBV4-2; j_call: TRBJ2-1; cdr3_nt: TGTGCCAGCAGCCAAGAGGAACTCCCGAATGAGCAGTTCTTC; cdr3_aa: CASSQEELPNEQFF
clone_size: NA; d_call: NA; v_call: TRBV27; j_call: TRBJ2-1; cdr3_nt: TGTGCCAGCAGACTCATCTCTCTATCCCATGAGCAGTTCTTC; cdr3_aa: CASRLISLSHEQFF
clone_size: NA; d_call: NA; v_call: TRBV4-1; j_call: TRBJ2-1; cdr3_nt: TGCGCCAGCAGCCAAGCTGGAAGGAGTGAGCAGTTCTTC; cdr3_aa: CASSQAGRSEQFF
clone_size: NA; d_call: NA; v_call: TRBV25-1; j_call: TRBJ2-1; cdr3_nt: TGTGCCAGCGCCTCCGGGGGAGCACCCTACAATGAGCAGTTCTTC; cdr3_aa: CASASGGAPYNEQFF
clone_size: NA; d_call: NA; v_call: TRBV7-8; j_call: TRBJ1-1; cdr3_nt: TGTGCCAGCAGCCCCCGGGACGGGAACACTGAAGCTTTCTTT; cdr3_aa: CASSPRDGNTEAFF
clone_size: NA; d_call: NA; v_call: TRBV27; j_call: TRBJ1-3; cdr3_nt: TGTGCCAGCAGTTTAAGGGGTTCTGGAAACACCATATATTTT; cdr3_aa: CASSLRGSGNTIYF
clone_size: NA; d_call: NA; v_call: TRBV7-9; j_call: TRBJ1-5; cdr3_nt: TGTGCCAGTGATCGGGTGAATAGCAATCAGCCCCAGCATTTT; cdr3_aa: CASDRVNSNQPQHF
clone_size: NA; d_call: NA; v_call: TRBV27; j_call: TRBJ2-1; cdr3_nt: TGTGCCAGCAGTTTGCTGGGGGTTGGTGAGCAGTTCTTC; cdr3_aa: CASSLLGVGEQFF
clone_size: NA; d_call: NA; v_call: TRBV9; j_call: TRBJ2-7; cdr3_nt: TGTGCCAGCAGCGTCGGAGGGCCATTATACGAGCAGTACTTC; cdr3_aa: CASSVGGPLYEQYF